This TCR beta chain was found in a study of neurological immune-mediated disorders. Study-wide background: Relapsing-remitting disease was seen in 31 of the 34 multiple sclerosis patients, and secondary progressive disease was seen in 3.

This clonotype was seen repeatedly, ten times or more. The target antigen is unknown. The starting material, 2 million PBMCs stored at -80 C, gave rise to the unsorted libraries. Using its own MiXCR run on the 5' RACE reads, TCRdb lists one record per CDR3 protein. The table lists about 60,000 distinct CDR3 sequences, roughly 4% of them singletons. Study results and limitations: The greatest TCR clonal expansion occurred in HTLV-1-associated myelopathy and the least in multiple sclerosis, which fell below healthy controls.

This TCR derives from a young man with multiple sclerosis. The specimen sequenced was PBMCs.

CDR3 in amino acids: CATSRGLGQETQYF. CDR3 nucleotides: TGTGCCACCAGCAGAGGCCTGGGACAAGAGACCCAGTACTTC. The chain recombines TRBV15 with TRBJ2-5, with no clear D. V lost 1 base, J lost 2 bases, and 8 bases lay in between. The CDR3 contains 14 residues. The germline V gene has CDR1 LNHNV and CDR2 YYDKDF (reference sequence).